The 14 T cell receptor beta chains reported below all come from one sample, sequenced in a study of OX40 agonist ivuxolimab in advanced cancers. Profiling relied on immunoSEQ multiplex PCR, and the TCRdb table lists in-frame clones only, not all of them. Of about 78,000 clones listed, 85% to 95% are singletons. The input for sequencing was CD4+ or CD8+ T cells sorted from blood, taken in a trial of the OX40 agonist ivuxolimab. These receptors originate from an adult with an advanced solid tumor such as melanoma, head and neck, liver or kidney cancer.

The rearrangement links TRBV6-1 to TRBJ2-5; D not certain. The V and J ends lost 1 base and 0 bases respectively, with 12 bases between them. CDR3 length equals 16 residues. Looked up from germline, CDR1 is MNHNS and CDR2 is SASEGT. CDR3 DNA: TGTGCCAGCAGTGAAGGACCGGCACCGTACCAAGAGACCCAGTACTTC. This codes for CASSEGPAPYQETQYF.

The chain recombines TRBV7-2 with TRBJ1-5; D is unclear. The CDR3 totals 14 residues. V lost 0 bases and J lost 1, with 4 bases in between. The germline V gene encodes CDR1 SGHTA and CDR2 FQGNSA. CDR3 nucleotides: TGTGCCAGCAGCTTAGCCGGGAGCAATCAGCCCCAGCATTTT. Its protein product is CASSLAGSNQPQHF.

The CDR3 loop reads CASSLTGVVNEQYF. As DNA, the CDR3 is TGCGCCAGCAGCTTGACAGGGGTTGTCAACGAGCAGTACTTC. V usage is TRBV5-1 and J usage is TRBJ2-7, with 7 bases fitting TRBD1. The germline CDR1 and CDR2 sequences are SGHRS and YFSETQ. Unmatched junction bases numbered 6, after V lost 1 base and J lost 5 bases. The CDR3 extends over 14 amino acids.

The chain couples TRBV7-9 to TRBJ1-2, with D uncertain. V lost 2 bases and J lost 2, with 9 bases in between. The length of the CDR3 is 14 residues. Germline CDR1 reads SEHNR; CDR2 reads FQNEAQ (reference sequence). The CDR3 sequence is CASSLIPVNYGYTF. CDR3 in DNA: TGTGCCAGCAGCTTAATTCCGGTGAACTATGGCTACACCTTC.

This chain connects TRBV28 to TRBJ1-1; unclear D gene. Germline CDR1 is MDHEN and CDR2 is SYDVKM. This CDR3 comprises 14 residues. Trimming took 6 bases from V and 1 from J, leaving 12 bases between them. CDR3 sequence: CASSLRRQNTEAFF. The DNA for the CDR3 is TGTGCCAGCAGCCTCCGGAGACAGAACACTGAAGCTTTCTTT. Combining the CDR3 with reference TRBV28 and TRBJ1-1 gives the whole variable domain DVKVTQSSRYLVKRTGEKVFLECVQDMDHENMFWYRQDPGLGLRLIYFSYDVKMKEKGDIPEGYSVSREKKERFSLILESASTNQTSMYLCASSLRRQNTEAFFGQGTRLTVV.

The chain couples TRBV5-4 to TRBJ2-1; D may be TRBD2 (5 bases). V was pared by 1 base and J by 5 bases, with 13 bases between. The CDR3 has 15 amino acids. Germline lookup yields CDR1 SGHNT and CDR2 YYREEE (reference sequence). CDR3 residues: CASSLLTRNHNEQFF. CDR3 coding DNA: TGTGCCAGCAGCTTGCTAACTAGGAACCACAATGAGCAGTTCTTC. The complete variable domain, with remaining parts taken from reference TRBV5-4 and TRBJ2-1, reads ETGVTQSPTHLIKTRGQQVTLRCSSQSGHNTVSWYQQALGQGPQFIFQYYREEENGRGNFPPRFSGLQFPNYSSELNVNALELDDSALYLCASSLLTRNHNEQFFGPGTRLTVL.

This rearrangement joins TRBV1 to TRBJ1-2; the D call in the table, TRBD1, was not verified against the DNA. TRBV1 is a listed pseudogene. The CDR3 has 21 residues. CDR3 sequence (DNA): TGCACCAGCAAAAGGGGAGGACAGGGGCCCCTCCGCACTTTCTTTAACTATGGCTACACCTTC. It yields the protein CTSKRGGQGPLRTFFNYGYTF.

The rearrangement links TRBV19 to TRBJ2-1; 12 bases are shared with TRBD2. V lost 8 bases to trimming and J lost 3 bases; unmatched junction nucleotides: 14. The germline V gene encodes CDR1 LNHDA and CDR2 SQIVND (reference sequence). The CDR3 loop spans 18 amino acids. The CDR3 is CASRTSGRSISGYNEQFF. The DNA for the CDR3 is TGTGCCAGTCGCACTAGCGGGAGGAGTATAAGCGGCTACAATGAGCAGTTCTTC.

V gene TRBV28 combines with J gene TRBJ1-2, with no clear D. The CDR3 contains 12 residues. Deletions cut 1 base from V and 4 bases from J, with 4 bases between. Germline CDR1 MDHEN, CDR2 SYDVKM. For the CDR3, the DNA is TGTGCCAGCAGTTTATATACCTATGGCTACACCTTC. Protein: CASSLYTYGYTF.

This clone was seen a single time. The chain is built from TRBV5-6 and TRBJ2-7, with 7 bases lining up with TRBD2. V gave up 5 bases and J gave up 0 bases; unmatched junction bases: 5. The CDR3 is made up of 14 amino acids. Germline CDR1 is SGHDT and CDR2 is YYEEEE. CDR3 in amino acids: CASRSGTASYEQYF. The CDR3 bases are TGTGCCAGCAGAAGCGGGACTGCCTCCTACGAGCAGTACTTC.

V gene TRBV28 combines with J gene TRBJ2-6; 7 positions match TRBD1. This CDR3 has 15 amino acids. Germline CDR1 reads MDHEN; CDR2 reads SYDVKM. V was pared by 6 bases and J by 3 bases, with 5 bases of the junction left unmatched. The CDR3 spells CASSLQGYGANVLTF. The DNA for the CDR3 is TGTGCCAGCAGCCTACAGGGGTATGGGGCCAACGTCCTGACTTTC.

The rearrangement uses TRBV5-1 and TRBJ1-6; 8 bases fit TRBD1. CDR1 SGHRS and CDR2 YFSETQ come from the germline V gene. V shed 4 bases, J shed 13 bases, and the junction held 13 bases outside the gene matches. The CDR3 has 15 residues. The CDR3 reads CASSGGQGAVLPLHF. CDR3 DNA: TGCGCCAGCAGCGGAGGACAGGGAGCAGTCCTGCCCCTCCACTTT.

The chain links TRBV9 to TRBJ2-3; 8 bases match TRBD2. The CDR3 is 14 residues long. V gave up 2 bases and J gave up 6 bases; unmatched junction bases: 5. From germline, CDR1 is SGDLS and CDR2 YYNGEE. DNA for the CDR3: TGTGCCAGCAGCGTTAGCGGGACAACTGATACGCAGTATTTT. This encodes CASSVSGTTDTQYF.

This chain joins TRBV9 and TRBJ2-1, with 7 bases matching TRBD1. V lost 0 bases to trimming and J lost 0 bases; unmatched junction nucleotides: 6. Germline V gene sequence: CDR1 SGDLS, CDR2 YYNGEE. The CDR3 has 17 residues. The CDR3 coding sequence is TGTGCCAGCAGCGTAGCTAAGGGGGCGTCCTCCTACAATGAGCAGTTCTTC. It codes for CASSVAKGASSYNEQFF.